Listed below are T cell receptor beta chains from one sample, sequenced in a study of early T cells in non-severe SARS-CoV-2 infection. TCRdb itself ran the 5' RACE reads through MiXCR, one entry per CDR3 protein. The data hold roughly 65,000 distinct CDR3 sequences, with around 9.9% observed a single time. Material for sequencing was whole blood. These receptors came from an adult who was a healthcare worker with PCR-confirmed SARS-CoV-2 infection or an uninfected control (not recorded which). CDR3s include the opening cysteine and the closing phenylalanine or tryptophan. D genes are given only for firm matches. Rows may omit the clone size; those that give it use once, few, many or a size class.

D	size	V	J	DNA	CDR3
-	many	TRBV12-3/TRBV12-4	TRBJ1-2	TGTGCCAGCAGTTTAAGCTTTAACTATGGCTACACCTTC	CASSLSFNYGYTF
-	-	TRBV12-3/TRBV12-4	TRBJ2-2	TGTGCCAGCAGTTTATATTTGACAGACCGAACCGGGGAGCTGTTTTTT	CASSLYLTDRTGELFF
-	few	TRBV29-1	TRBJ2-5	TGCAGCGTTGAAGCTGGATATGGAGAGACCCAGTACTTC	CSVEAGYGETQYF
-	-	TRBV13	TRBJ1-2	TGTGCCAGCAAAAAACAGGGAAGAGGCTATGGCTACACCTTC	CASKKQGRGYGYTF
-	-	TRBV28	TRBJ1-2	TGTGCCAGCAGTTTGCAAGACTATGGCTACACCTTC	CASSLQDYGYTF
TRBD1	few	TRBV7-9	TRBJ2-1	TGTGCCAGCAGCTTACTGACAGGGGATTACAATGAGCAGTTCTTC	CASSLLTGDYNEQFF
-	few	TRBV20-1	TRBJ1-5	TGCAGTGCTAGAGAGGGACAGCCCCAGCATTTT	CSAREGQPQHF
TRBD2	-	TRBV10-3	TRBJ2-2	TGTGCCATCGGCGGGAGTGCCCCGAACACCGGGGAGCTGTTTTTT	CAIGGSAPNTGELFF
-	-	TRBV28	TRBJ2-5	TGTGCCAGCAGACTCGACAGGCGAGAGACCCAGTACTTC	CASRLDRRETQYF
TRBD1	few	TRBV6-5	TRBJ2-7	TGTGCCAGCAGTAGAATTTCCGGGACAGCCGTCTACGAGCAGTACTTC	CASSRISGTAVYEQYF
-	many	TRBV7-6	TRBJ2-6	TGTGCCAGCAGCTTAGCGACAATTCCCGGGGCCAACGTCCTGACTTTC	CASSLATIPGANVLTF
-	few	TRBV12-3/TRBV12-4	TRBJ1-5	TGTGCCAGCAGTTTGGGGGTAAAGGCCCAGCATTTT	CASSLGVKAQHF
TRBD2	-	TRBV4-1	TRBJ2-1	TGCGCCAGCAGCCAAGTCCTAGCGGGAGTCCTCTACAATGAGCAGTTCTTC	CASSQVLAGVLYNEQFF
TRBD2	-	TRBV7-9	TRBJ2-1	TGTGCCAGCAGCCCCTCCCCGGCTAGCGGGACCTACAATGAGCAGTTCTTC	CASSPSPASGTYNEQFF
-	few	TRBV2	TRBJ2-5	TGTGCCAGCGGACCGCAAGAGACCCAGTACTTC	CASGPQETQYF
-	many	TRBV16	TRBJ1-5	TGTGCCGTAAGGAGCAATCAGCCCCAGCATTTT	CAVRSNQPQHF